The T cell receptor beta chain under discussion was sequenced for a study of neoadjuvant anti-PD-1 for oral cavity cancer. Background on the study: Around day 43, patients without progression received a fourth nivolumab dose before surgery.

Clones were sequenced by immunoSEQ multiplex PCR, and TCRdb holds only the in-frame ones, with some missing. The sample lists 60,000 to 75,000 clones; more than 70% were seen once. PBMCs were not maintained or expanded in culture before analysis. Points from the study as a whole: TCR analyses covered only a few patients per response group. Higher pretreatment blood Treg/Th17 ratios correlated with higher pretreatment blood and lower post-treatment tumor TCRbeta clonality.

Germline V lookup: CDR1 MGHRA, CDR2 YSYEKL. This CDR3 is 16 amino acids long. V lost 4 bases and J lost 3, with 16 bases in between. Regarding this clone: The antigen remains unidentified.

The J gene is TRBJ2-1, the V gene TRBV4-1; D gene unclear. The clonotype originates from a person between 40 and 80 years old with oral cavity squamous cell carcinoma. The specimen was PBMCs, collected before nivolumab (anti-PD-1) treatment. The CDR3: CASSLSLGSGYNEQFF. The CDR3 DNA reads as TGCGCCAGCAGCCTCTCCTTGGGGTCGGGCTACAATGAGCAGTTCTTC.